Listed here are 7 T cell receptor beta chains from one sample, sequenced in a study of T cell responses to AZD1222 COVID-19 vaccine. Clones were read by immunoSEQ multiplex PCR, and TCRdb kept only the in-frame ones, dropping some. The repertoire holds around 180,000 clones, about 91% seen once, with around 8% in the top ten. The input for sequencing was peripheral blood, taken on day 0 of AZD1222 vaccination. The receptors come from an adult in good health.

V and J are TRBV3-1 (or the pseudogene TRBV3-2) and TRBJ2-7, with D possibly matching TRBD2 (6 bases). The V gene's germline CDR1 is LGHDT and CDR2 YNNKEL (reference sequence). V was pared by 4 bases and J by 3 bases, with 16 bases between. The CDR3 spans 15 residues. CDR3 DNA: TGTGCCAGCAGCCGCGGGACCCCCGGGATCTACGAGCAGTACTTC. Protein product: CASSRGTPGIYEQYF.

The chain is built from TRBV11-2 and TRBJ2-6; TRBD1 matches at 8 bases. Trimming took 5 bases from V and 2 from J; bases not matched to a gene: 5. CDR3 length: 16 amino acids. Looked up from germline, CDR1 is SGHAT and CDR2 is FQNNGV. The CDR3 loop reads CASSISQGAGANVLTF. The CDR3 DNA reads TGTGCCAGCAGCATATCACAGGGGGCTGGGGCCAACGTCCTGACTTTC.

V gene TRBV11-2 combines with J gene TRBJ2-7; 9 nucleotides agree with TRBD1. The CDR3 runs to 16 residues. Losses at the gene ends were 3 bases for V and 5 bases for J; bases not matched to a gene: 11. Germline V gene lookup returns CDR1 SGHAT and CDR2 FQNNGV. CDR3 coding DNA: TGTGCCAGCAGCTTCGTTACGACAGGGGGTTTGGACGAGCAGTACTTC. Translating gives CASSFVTTGGLDEQYF.

The rearrangement joins TRBV25-1 to TRBJ2-5; D may correspond to TRBD1 or TRBD2 (6 bases each). Germline V lookup: CDR1 MGHDK, CDR2 SYGVNS. The CDR3 extends over 14 amino acids. Trimming removed 3 bases at V and 4 bases at J, with 12 bases between. The CDR3 sequence is CASSDSGAGETQYF. The CDR3 DNA is TGTGCCAGCAGTGATTCGGGGGCAGGAGAGACCCAGTACTTC.

The rearrangement joins TRBV7-9 to TRBJ1-2, with 7 bases identical to TRBD1. From germline, CDR1 is SEHNR and CDR2 FQNEAQ (reference sequence). The CDR3 is 15 amino acids. V lost 4 bases to trimming and J lost 2 bases; unmatched junction nucleotides: 7. For the CDR3, the DNA is TGTGCCAGCAGCTCAGACAGGGAGGGGAACTATGGCTACACCTTC. Protein sequence: CASSSDREGNYGYTF. Filled out from reference TRBV7-9 and TRBJ1-2, the complete variable domain reads DTGVSQNPRHKITKRGQNVTFRCDPISEHNRLYWYRQTLGQGPEFLTYFQNEAQLEKSRLLSDRFSAERPKGSFSTLEIQRTEQGDSAMYLCASSSDREGNYGYTFGSGTRLTVV.

This rearrangement joins TRBV9 to TRBJ1-3; D not resolved. CDR1 is SGDLS, CDR2 YYNGEE, per germline. V was clipped by 3 bases and J by 0 bases, with 13 bases between them. This CDR3 spans 16 amino acids. CDR3 nucleotide sequence: TGTGCCAGCAGCGCAATCGGACGGCTCTCTGGAAACACCATATATTTT. Translated, it gives CASSAIGRLSGNTIYF.

The chain has TRBV5-6 and TRBJ2-7, with D maybe TRBD1 (5 bases). CDR3 length: 14 amino acids. The germline V and J ends were trimmed by 4 bases and 3 bases, with 14 bases remaining between them. Germline V lookup: CDR1 SGHDT, CDR2 YYEEEE. DNA for the CDR3: TGTGCCAGCAGCGCGTGGACACTCGTCTACGAGCAGTACTTC. This codes for CASSAWTLVYEQYF. Drawing the rest from reference TRBV5-6 and TRBJ2-7, the complete variable domain is DAGVTQSPTHLIKTRGQQVTLRCSPKSGHDTVSWYQQALGQGPQFIFQYYEEEERQRGNFPDRFSGHQFPNYSSELNVNALLLGDSALYLCASSAWTLVYEQYFGPGTRLTVT.